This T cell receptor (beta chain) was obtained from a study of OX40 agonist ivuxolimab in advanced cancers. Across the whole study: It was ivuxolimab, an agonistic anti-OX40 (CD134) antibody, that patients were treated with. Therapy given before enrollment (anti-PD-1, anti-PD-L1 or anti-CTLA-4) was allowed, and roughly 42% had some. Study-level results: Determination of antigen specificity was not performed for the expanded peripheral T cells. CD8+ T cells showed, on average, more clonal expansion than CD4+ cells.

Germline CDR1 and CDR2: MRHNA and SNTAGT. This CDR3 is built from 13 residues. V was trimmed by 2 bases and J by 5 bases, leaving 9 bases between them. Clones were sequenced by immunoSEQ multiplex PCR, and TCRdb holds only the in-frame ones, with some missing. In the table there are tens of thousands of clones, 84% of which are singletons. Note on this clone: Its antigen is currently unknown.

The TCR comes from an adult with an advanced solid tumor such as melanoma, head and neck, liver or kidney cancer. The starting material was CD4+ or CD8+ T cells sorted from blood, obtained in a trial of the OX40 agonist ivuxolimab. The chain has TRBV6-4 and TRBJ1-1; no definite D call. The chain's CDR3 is CASSDRAGTEAFF. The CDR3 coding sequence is TGTGCCAGCAGTGACAGGGCTGGAACTGAAGCTTTCTTT.